The 14 T cell receptor beta chains below were found in one sample sequenced in a study of cytomegalovirus exposure and HLA in healthy donors. Vbeta (60) and Jbeta (13) primers were used in the PCR. Method: immunoSEQ multiplex PCR; TCRdb's copy keeps in-frame clones and lacks some. Altogether around 150,000 clones are present, more than 70% being singletons, with the ten largest covering around 3.2%. The sequencing sample was made of PBMCs. These receptors came from a man in his forties in good health and CMV-seronegative.

A single count supports this clone. The sample holds other DNA sequences that translate to the same CDR3. V gene TRBV5-1 combines with J gene TRBJ1-2; D uncertain. The germline V gene has CDR1 SGHRS and CDR2 YFSETQ. The length of the CDR3 is 11 residues. The V end lost 4 bases, the J end lost 7 bases, and 8 bases lay between the germline ends. The CDR3 protein is CASSEEGGYTF. CDR3 nucleotides: TGCGCCAGCAGCGAAGAGGGTGGCTACACCTTC.

The genes are TRBV7-2 and TRBJ1-5; TRBD1 agrees at 8 bases. Germline CDR1 SGHTA, CDR2 FQGNSA. This CDR3 comprises 15 residues. With V trimmed by 2 bases and J by 7 bases, 7 bases remained unmatched. CDR3 amino acids: CASSLIAGGLQPQHF. CDR3 bases: TGTGCCAGCAGCTTAATAGCAGGGGGCTTGCAGCCCCAGCATTTT.

The V and J genes are TRBV5-6 and TRBJ2-2, with TRBD2 identical over 8 bases. V shed 3 bases, J shed 3 bases, and the junction held 10 bases outside the gene matches. Germline V gene sequence: CDR1 SGHDT, CDR2 YYEEEE. The CDR3 runs 17 residues. CDR3 protein: CASSWSGRGADTGELFF. The CDR3 nucleotides are TGTGCCAGCAGCTGGTCCGGGCGGGGGGCCGACACCGGGGAGCTGTTTTTT.

A few counts support this clone. The chain employs TRBV25-1 and TRBJ2-2; perhaps TRBD2 as D (6 bases). V was cut by 3 bases and J by 0 bases, with 14 bases left in between. CDR1 MGHDK and CDR2 SYGVNS come from the germline V gene. This CDR3 comprises 17 residues. CDR3 amino acids: CASSDRSWDSNTGELFF. In nucleotides, the CDR3 is TGTGCCAGCAGTGACCGGTCGTGGGACTCGAACACCGGGGAGCTGTTTTTT. The full variable domain, rest sourced from reference TRBV25-1 and TRBJ2-2, is EADIYQTPRYLVIGTGKKITLECSQTMGHDKMYWYQQDPGMELHLIHYSYGVNSTEKGDLSSESTVSRIRTEHFPLTLESARPSHTSQYLCASSDRSWDSNTGELFFGEGSRLTVL.

The CDR3 coding sequence is TGTGCAAGTCGGTCCACGGGTGGCACCGGGGAGCTGTTTTTT. This gives the protein CASRSTGGTGELFF. This chain links TRBV12-2 with TRBJ2-2; TRBD2, the D gene given by the table, was not confirmed from the DNA. TRBV12-2 is assigned pseudogene status. CDR3 length: 14 amino acids.

In this sample, this clone turned up once. The genes are TRBV11-1 and TRBJ2-1, with D possibly TRBD1 on 6 matching bases. The germline gives CDR1 SGHAT, CDR2 FQDESV (reference sequence). CDR3 size: 13 residues. Trimming removed 2 bases from V and 10 bases from J, with 12 bases in between. CDR3 in DNA: TGTGCCAGCAGCTTAAGGACAGATGGGGAGCAGTTCTTC. It is translated as CASSLRTDGEQFF.

This clone occurred once. The V gene is TRBV11-2, the J gene TRBJ2-3; 7 positions agree with TRBD2. Losses at the gene ends were 0 bases for V and 5 bases for J; bases not matched to a gene: 5. The CDR3 covers 15 residues. The germline V gene encodes CDR1 SGHAT and CDR2 FQNNGV. The DNA of the CDR3 is TGTGCCAGCAGCTTAGAGGGGGGGAGAGGAGATACGCAGTATTTT. This translates into CASSLEGGRGDTQYF.

The V call is TRBV30, the J call TRBJ2-5, with D unclear. Trimming took off 4 bases at V and 4 bases at J, with 10 bases between the two ends. This CDR3 has 12 amino acids. Germline V gene data show CDR1 as GTSNPN and CDR2 as SVGIG (reference sequence). CDR3 sequence: CAWIPLGETQYF. CDR3 nucleotides: TGTGCCTGGATTCCTCTCGGAGAGACCCAGTACTTC.

This rearrangement joins TRBV5-1 to TRBJ2-5; D gene ambiguous. This CDR3 spans 14 amino acids. From germline, CDR1 is SGHRS and CDR2 YFSETQ. V lost 5 bases, J lost 4 bases, and 15 bases lay in between. The CDR3 DNA reads as TGCGCCAGCAGTCCGGCTGGGCATACAGAGACCCAGTACTTC. This translates into CASSPAGHTETQYF. Filled out from reference TRBV5-1 and TRBJ2-5, the complete variable domain reads KAGVTQTPRYLIKTRGQQVTLSCSPISGHRSVSWYQQTPGQGLQFLFEYFSETQRNKGNFPGRFSGRQFSNSRSEMNVSTLELGDSALYLCASSPAGHTETQYFGPGTRLLVL.

The chain is built from TRBV11-3 and TRBJ2-5; 7 bases line up with TRBD2. Gene TRBJ2-7 matches the end of the DNA better, so the J call may be wrong. Germline V CDR1 and CDR2: SGHNT, YENEEA. The CDR3 length is 16 residues. The CDR3 DNA reads TGTGCCAGCAGCTCCACCTTGACCGGGGGGACCTACGAGCAGTACTTC. It codes for CASSSTLTGGTYEQYF.

The chain links TRBV6-5 to TRBJ1-5, with 7 bases lining up with TRBD1. CDR3 length: 15 residues. Germline assignment: CDR1 MNHEY and CDR2 SVGAGI. V was clipped by 5 bases and J by 5 bases; unmatched bases: 9. The CDR3 loop reads CASSGNFQGDQPQHF. The CDR3 DNA reads TGTGCCAGCAGTGGAAATTTTCAGGGGGATCAGCCCCAGCATTTT.

The genes are TRBV18 and TRBJ1-4, with D unresolved. V was shortened by 3 bases and J by 7 bases, with 15 bases between the two germline ends. CDR3 length: 15 amino acids. Germline V gene lookup returns CDR1 KGHSH and CDR2 LQKENI. The CDR3 here is CASSPQNGVVEKLFF. The CDR3 DNA sequence: TGTGCCAGCTCACCTCAGAACGGGGTTGTTGAAAAACTGTTTTTT.

This chain connects TRBV27 to TRBJ2-2; possibly TRBD2 for D (6 bases). This CDR3 contains 15 residues. V shed 9 bases and J shed 0 bases, with 14 bases lying between them. Germline V CDR1 and CDR2: MNHEY, SMNVEV (reference sequence). This CDR3 is CASKKGTSNTGELFF. As DNA, the CDR3 is TGTGCCAGTAAAAAAGGGACTTCGAACACCGGGGAGCTGTTTTTT.

The chain carries TRBV7-9 and TRBJ1-2; D remains ambiguous. Germline V gives CDR1 SEHNR, CDR2 FQNEAQ (reference sequence). CDR3 length: 14 residues. V lost 3 bases and J 2 bases, leaving 10 bases between the germline ends. DNA of the CDR3: TGTGCCAGCAGCTTGTTAGTCTTAAACTATGGCTACACCTTC. It yields the protein CASSLLVLNYGYTF.